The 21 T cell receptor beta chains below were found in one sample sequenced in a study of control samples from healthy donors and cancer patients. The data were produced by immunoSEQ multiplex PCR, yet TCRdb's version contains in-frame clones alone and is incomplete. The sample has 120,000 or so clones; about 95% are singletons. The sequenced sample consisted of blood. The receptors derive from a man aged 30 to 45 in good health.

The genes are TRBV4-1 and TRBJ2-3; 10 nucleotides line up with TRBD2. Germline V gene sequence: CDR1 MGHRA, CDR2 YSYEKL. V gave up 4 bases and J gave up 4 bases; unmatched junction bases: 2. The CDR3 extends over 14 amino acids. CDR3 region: CASSRSGGSDTQYF. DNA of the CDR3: TGCGCCAGCAGCCGTAGCGGGGGGTCAGATACGCAGTATTTT.

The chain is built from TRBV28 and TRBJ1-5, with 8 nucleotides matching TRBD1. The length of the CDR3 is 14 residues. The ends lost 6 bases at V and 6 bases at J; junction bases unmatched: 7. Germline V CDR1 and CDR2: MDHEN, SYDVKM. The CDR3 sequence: CASRWTGSGQPQHF. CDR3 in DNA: TGTGCCAGCAGGTGGACAGGGTCTGGTCAGCCCCAGCATTTT.

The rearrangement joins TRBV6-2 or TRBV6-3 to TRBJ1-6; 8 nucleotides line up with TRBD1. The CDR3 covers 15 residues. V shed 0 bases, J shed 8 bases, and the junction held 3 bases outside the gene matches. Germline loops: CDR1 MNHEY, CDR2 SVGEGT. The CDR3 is CASSYSQGAYSPLHF. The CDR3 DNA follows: TGTGCCAGCAGTTACTCCCAGGGGGCGTATTCACCCCTCCACTTT.

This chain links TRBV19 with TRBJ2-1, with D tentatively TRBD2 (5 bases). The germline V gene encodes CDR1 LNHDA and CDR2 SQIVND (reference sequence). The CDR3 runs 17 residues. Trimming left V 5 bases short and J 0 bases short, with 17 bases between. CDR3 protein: CASSASSADDSYNEQFF. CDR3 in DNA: TGTGCCAGTAGTGCTAGCTCAGCGGATGACTCCTACAATGAGCAGTTCTTC.

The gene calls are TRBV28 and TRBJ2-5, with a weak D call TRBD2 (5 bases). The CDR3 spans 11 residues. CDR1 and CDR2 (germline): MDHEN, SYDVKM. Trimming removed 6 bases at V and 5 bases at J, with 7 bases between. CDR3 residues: CASSQRETQYF. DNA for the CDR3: TGTGCCAGCAGCCAGCGGGAGACCCAGTACTTC.

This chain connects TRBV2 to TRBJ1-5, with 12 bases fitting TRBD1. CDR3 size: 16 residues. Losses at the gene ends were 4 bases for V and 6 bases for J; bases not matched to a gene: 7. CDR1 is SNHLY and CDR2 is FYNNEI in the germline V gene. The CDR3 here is CASSARGTGGRQPQHF. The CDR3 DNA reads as TGTGCCAGCAGTGCTAGGGGGACAGGGGGCCGTCAGCCCCAGCATTTT.

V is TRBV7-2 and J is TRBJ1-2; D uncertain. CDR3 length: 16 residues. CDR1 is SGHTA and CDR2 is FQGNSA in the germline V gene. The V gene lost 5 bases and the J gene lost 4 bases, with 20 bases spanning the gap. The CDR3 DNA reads TGTGCCAGCAGCCCCCCTTCTTTACAGAGAACCTATGGCTACACCTTC. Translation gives CASSPPSLQRTYGYTF.

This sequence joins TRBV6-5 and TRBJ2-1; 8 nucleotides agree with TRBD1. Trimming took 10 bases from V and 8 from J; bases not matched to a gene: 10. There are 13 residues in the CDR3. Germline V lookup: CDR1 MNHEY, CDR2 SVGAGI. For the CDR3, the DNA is TGTGCCACCCAGGGGGCCACGGTGGATGAGCAGTTCTTC. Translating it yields CATQGATVDEQFF.

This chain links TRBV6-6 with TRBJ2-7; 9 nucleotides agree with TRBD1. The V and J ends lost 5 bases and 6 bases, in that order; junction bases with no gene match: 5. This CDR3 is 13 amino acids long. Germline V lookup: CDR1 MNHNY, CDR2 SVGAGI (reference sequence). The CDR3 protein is CASSLQGAGEQYF. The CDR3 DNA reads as TGTGCCAGCAGTCTACAGGGGGCGGGCGAGCAGTACTTC.

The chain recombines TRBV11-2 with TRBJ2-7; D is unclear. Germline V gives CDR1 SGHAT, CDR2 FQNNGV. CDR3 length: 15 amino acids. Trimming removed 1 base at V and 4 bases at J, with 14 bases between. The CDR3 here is CASSLVIRKGYEQYF. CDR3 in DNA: TGTGCCAGCAGCTTAGTGATAAGGAAAGGGTACGAGCAGTACTTC.

CDR3 loop: CASRLGGALVNSPLHF. The CDR3 nucleotides are TGTGCCAGCAGGCTGGGAGGGGCACTCGTTAATTCACCCCTCCACTTT. V gene TRBV28 combines with J gene TRBJ1-6; a possible D gene is TRBD1 (5 bases). This CDR3 region has 16 residues. Between the trimmed V and J ends, which lost 6 bases and 6 bases, there was a span of 18 bases. Germline CDR1 MDHEN, CDR2 SYDVKM.

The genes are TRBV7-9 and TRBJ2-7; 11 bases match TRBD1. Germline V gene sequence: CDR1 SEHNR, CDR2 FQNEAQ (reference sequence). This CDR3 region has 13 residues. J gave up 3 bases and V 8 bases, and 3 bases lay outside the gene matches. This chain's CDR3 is CASGTGGIYEQYF. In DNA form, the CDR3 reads TGTGCCAGCGGGACAGGGGGGATCTACGAGCAGTACTTC.

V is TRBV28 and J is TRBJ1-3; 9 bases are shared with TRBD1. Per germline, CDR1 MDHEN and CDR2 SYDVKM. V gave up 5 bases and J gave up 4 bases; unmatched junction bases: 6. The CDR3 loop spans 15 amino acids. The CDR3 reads CASSEGQGSGNTIYF. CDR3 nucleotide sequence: TGTGCCAGCAGTGAGGGACAGGGATCGGGAAACACCATATATTTT.

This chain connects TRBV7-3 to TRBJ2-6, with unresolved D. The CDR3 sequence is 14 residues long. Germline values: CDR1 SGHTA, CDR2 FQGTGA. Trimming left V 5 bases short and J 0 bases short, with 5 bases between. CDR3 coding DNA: TGTGCCAGCAGCGAACTCTCTGGGGCCAACGTCCTGACTTTC. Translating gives CASSELSGANVLTF.

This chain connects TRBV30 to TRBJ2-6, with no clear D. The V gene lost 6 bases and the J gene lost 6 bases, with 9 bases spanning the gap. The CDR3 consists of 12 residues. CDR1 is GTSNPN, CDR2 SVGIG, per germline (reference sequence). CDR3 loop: CACLPLANVLTF. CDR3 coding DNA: TGTGCCTGTTTACCTTTGGCCAACGTCCTGACTTTC.

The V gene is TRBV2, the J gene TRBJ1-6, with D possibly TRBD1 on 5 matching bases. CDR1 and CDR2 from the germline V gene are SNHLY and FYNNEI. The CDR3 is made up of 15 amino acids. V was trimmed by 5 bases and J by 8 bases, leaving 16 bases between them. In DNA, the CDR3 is TGTGCCAGCAGTCGACAGCCCGGACGTGATTCACCCCTCCACTTT. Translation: CASSRQPGRDSPLHF.

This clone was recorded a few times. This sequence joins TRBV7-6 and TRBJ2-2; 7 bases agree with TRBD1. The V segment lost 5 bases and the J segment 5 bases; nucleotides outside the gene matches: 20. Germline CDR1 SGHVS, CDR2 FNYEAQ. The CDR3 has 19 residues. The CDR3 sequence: CASSLVDSGQTPSTGELFF. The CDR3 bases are TGTGCCAGCAGCCTGGTAGACTCGGGACAGACCCCGTCGACCGGGGAGCTGTTTTTT.

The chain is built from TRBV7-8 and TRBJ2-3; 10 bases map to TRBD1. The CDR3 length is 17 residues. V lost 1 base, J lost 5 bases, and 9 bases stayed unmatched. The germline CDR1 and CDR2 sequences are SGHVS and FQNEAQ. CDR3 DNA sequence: TGTGCCAGCAGCTTAGGCACCGGGACAGGGGACGGAGATACGCAGTATTTT. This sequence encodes CASSLGTGTGDGDTQYF.

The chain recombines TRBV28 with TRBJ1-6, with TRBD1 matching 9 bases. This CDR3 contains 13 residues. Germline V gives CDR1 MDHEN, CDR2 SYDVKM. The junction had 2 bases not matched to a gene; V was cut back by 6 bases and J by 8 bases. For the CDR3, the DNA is TGTGCCAGCAGGGACAGGGGATATTCACCCCTCCACTTT. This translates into CASRDRGYSPLHF. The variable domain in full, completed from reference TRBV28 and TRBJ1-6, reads DVKVTQSSRYLVKRTGEKVFLECVQDMDHENMFWYRQDPGLGLRLIYFSYDVKMKEKGDIPEGYSVSREKKERFSLILESASTNQTSMYLCASRDRGYSPLHFGNGTRLTVT.

CDR3 sequence reads: CSGRPSSDGDTEAFF. The CDR3 nucleotides are TGCAGCGGCCGACCCTCCTCAGACGGGGACACTGAAGCTTTCTTT. The J gene is TRBJ1-1, the V gene TRBV29-1; D is unresolved. The germline V and J ends were trimmed by 7 bases and 3 bases, with 21 bases remaining between them. The V gene's germline CDR1 is SQVTM and CDR2 ANQGSEA. The CDR3 length is 15 residues.

DNA of the CDR3: TGTGCCAGCAGCTTAGCAGGGTCCGGCTATGGCTACACCTTC. It codes for CASSLAGSGYGYTF. The J gene is TRBJ1-2, the V gene TRBV7-8; no clear D gene. The CDR3 is 14 amino acids. Germline-derived CDR1 and CDR2 are SGHVS and FQNEAQ. Trimming removed 0 bases from V and 4 bases from J, with 9 bases in between.